What follows describes a single T cell receptor (beta chain). The PCR used 60 Vbeta and 13 Jbeta primers. The protocol was immunoSEQ multiplex PCR, while the TCRdb copy is restricted to in-frame clones and leaves out a portion. The table records hundreds of thousands of clones, about 75% of them present only once. The record originates from a study of cytomegalovirus exposure and HLA in healthy donors. V lost 3 bases to trimming and J lost 3 bases, with 12 bases between them. CDR3 length equals 15 residues. Germline V lookup: CDR1 SGHDT, CDR2 YYEEEE. The V and J genes are TRBV5-6 and TRBJ1-4; possibly TRBD1 for D (6 bases). Specimen: PBMCs. This TCR derives from a male donor in good health and CMV-seronegative. CDR3 region: CASSYPTGSNEKLFF. In DNA, the CDR3 is TGTGCCAGCAGCTACCCGACAGGTTCTAATGAAAAACTGTTTTTT.